This T cell receptor (beta chain) derives from a study of blood T cell repertoires in COVID-19. On the study more broadly: From the United States, Italy and Spain came samples of acute and convalescent COVID-19. From T cells, B-cell-depleted T cells, or PBMCs came the material, which was cDNA or gDNA.

J was trimmed by 8 bases and V by 3 bases; bases with no gene match: 3. Germline V gene lookup returns CDR1 SEHNR and CDR2 FQNEAQ (reference sequence). The CDR3 length is 13 residues. TCRdb's copy holds only in-frame clones and misses some; the assay was immunoSEQ multiplex PCR. This sample carries roughly 170,000 clones, roughly 70% of them seen once, and the ten largest clones take around 3%. This clone has more than one count but fewer than ten. Input material: peripheral blood. This TCR was sampled from a woman older than 75 with acute or convalescent COVID-19. The V and J genes are TRBV7-9 and TRBJ1-1; 10 bases match TRBD1. Written as DNA, the CDR3 is TGTGCCAGCAGCTTGAGGGACAGGGGAGAAGCTTTCTTT. This encodes CASSLRDRGEAFF.